The clone carrying this TCR beta chain was observed once. The data were obtained in a study of blood T cell repertoires in COVID-19. Study-wide background: Collection of acute and convalescent COVID-19 samples took place in the United States, Italy and Spain. T cells, B-cell-depleted T cells, or PBMCs supplied cDNA or gDNA.

Sequencing was performed with immunoSEQ multiplex PCR; in TCRdb, only in-frame clones are kept and a portion is missing. The sample comprises 450,000 or so clones, 75% to 90% of which are singletons, and around 0.9% rests with the top ten. Followed longitudinally, the Seattle patients had been enrolled during active infection. This clonotype was obtained from a man aged 18 to 30 with COVID-19, enrolled during active disease. The sample was peripheral blood.

The CDR3 DNA is TGTGCCAGCCGACCCCTTCGGCAGACATTTACCTACGAGCAGTACTTC. This translates into CASRPLRQTFTYEQYF. The chain links TRBV2 to TRBJ2-7, with D unclear. The CDR3 extends over 16 amino acids. The germline CDR1 and CDR2 sequences are SNHLY and FYNNEI. V was shortened by 8 bases and J by 2 bases, with 22 bases between the two germline ends.